This paragraph reports one TCR beta chain. The CDR3 spans 13 residues. The V gene's germline CDR1 is SGHNT and CDR2 YYREEE (reference sequence). Trimming cost V 5 bases and J 8 bases; bases outside gene matches: 7. Original processing methods: Reference gene primer amplification yielded estimated nucleated cell counts. Method: immunoSEQ multiplex PCR; TCRdb's copy keeps in-frame clones and lacks some. D and trimming come from the DNA, and the V and J calls and clone size come from that table. The repertoire consists of under 150,000 clones, with more than 65% occurring once and the leading ten covering around 1.5%. These data originate in a study of blood T cell repertoires in COVID-19.

Material for sequencing was peripheral blood. This sequence originates from a man between 50 and 59 years old with acute or convalescent COVID-19. V usage is TRBV5-4 and J usage is TRBJ1-2; 9 positions match TRBD1. CDR3 coding DNA: TGTGCCAGCAGTTCCACAGGGGGCGGGGGCTACACCTTC. Residues: CASSSTGGGGYTF.